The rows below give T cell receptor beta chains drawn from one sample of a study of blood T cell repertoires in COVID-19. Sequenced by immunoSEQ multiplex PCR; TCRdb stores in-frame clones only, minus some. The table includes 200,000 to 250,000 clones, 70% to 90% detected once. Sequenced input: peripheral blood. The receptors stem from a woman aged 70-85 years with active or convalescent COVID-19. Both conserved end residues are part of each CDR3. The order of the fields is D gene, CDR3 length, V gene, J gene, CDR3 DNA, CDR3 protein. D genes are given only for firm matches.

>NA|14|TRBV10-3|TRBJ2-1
TGTGCCATCAGTGGGACTATGTCGGGGGGCCAGCAGTTCTTC
CAISGTMSGGQQFF
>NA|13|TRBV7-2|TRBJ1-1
TGTGCCAGCAGCACTACAGGGAACACTGAAGCTTTCTTT
CASSTTGNTEAFF
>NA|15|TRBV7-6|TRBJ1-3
TGTGCCAGCAGCTCACAGCCTCTCTCTGGAAACACCATATATTTT
CASSSQPLSGNTIYF
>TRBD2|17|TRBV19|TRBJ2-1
TGTGCCACCGCCCCGCTAGGCGGGGGGGTCAATATCAATGAGCAGTTCTTC
CATAPLGGGVNINEQFF
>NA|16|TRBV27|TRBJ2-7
TGTGCCAGCAGTTTAATGAGGCCAATCATCTCCTACGAGCAGTACTTC
CASSLMRPIISYEQYF
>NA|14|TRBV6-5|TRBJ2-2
TGTGCCAGCAGACTCCCAACGAACACCGGGGAGCTGTTTTTT
CASRLPTNTGELFF
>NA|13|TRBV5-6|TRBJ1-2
TGTGCCAGCATGTCGGAACTACTCTATGGCTACACCTTC
CASMSELLYGYTF
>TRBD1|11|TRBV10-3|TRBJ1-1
TGTGCCATTCGACAGGGGACTGAAGCTTTCTTT
CAIRQGTEAFF
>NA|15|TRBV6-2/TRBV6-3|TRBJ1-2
TGTGCCAGCAGTCAATCCCTTACAGGCTACTATGGCTACACCTTC
CASSQSLTGYYGYTF
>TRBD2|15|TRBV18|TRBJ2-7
TGTGCCAGCTCACCCCCGGGGGGATTGGGCTCCGAGCAGTACTTC
CASSPPGGLGSEQYF
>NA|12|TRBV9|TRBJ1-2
TGTGCCAGCAGCGTCGGGGGGGATGGCTACACCTTC
CASSVGGDGYTF
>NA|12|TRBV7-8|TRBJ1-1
TGTGCCAGCAGTACTGGACTGCCTGAAGCTTTCTTT
CASSTGLPEAFF
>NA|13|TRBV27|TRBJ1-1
TGTGCCAGCACCCTCCTCGGGGGGACTGAAGCTTTCTTT
CASTLLGGTEAFF
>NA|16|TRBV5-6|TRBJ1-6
TGTGCCAGCAGCTTGGCTCAGGGTACCAGCAATTCACCCCTCCACTTT
CASSLAQGTSNSPLHF
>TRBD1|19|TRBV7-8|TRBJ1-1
TGTGCCAGCAGGCCCCTCCCGGGACAGGGTAGAAGTTTGGACACTGAAGCTTTCTTT
CASRPLPGQGRSLDTEAFF
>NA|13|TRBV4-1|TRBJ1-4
TGCGCCAGCAGCTCCCTGCGATTTGAAAAACTGTTTTTT
CASSSLRFEKLFF